The rows below give T cell receptor beta chains drawn from one sample of a study of cytomegalovirus exposure and HLA in healthy donors. Assay used: immunoSEQ multiplex PCR; TCRdb lists only in-frame clones, some missing. The sample has 100,000 to 150,000 clones. The specimen sequenced was PBMCs. The receptor set was obtained from a man aged 18-30 years in good health and CMV-seronegative. CDR3s include the opening cysteine and the closing phenylalanine or tryptophan. A D gene is named only where the DNA matches it firmly.

V,J,D,length,CDR3,DNA
TRBV12-5,TRBJ2-3,-,15,CASGLVRSRPDTQYF,TGTGCTAGTGGTTTGGTACGAAGCAGGCCAGATACGCAGTATTTT
TRBV18,TRBJ2-3,TRBD1,15,CASSPPSDREDTQYF,TGTGCCAGCTCACCACCTTCGGACAGGGAAGATACGCAGTATTTT
TRBV29-1,TRBJ2-2,-,14,CSVEVGSGVGELFF,TGCAGCGTTGAAGTCGGGTCAGGGGTCGGGGAGCTGTTTTTT
TRBV7-6,TRBJ2-1,TRBD2,15,CASSIRLAGVAEQFF,TGTGCCAGCAGCATCAGACTAGCGGGAGTAGCGGAGCAGTTCTTC
TRBV28,TRBJ2-7,TRBD2,16,CASSAPRGVGSYEQYF,TGTGCCAGCAGCGCCCCGCGGGGGGTCGGATCCTACGAGCAGTACTTC
TRBV6-5,TRBJ2-5,-,15,CASSSTGIGQETQYF,TGTGCCAGCAGTTCTACAGGGATTGGGCAAGAGACCCAGTACTTC
TRBV19,TRBJ2-1,TRBD2,14,CATHLTSFSNEQFF,TGTGCCACCCACCTGACTAGCTTTTCCAATGAGCAGTTCTTC
TRBV11-3,TRBJ2-7,TRBD1,14,CASSDRDRLSEQYF,TGTGCCAGCAGCGACCGGGACAGGCTAAGCGAGCAGTACTTC
TRBV6-8,TRBJ2-3,-,12,CASQGTPGTQYF,TGTGCCAGCCAGGGGACCCCAGGTACGCAGTATTTT
TRBV7-2,TRBJ2-7,TRBD1,16,CASSLVRQGAFYEQYF,TGTGCCAGCAGCTTAGTCCGACAGGGGGCATTTTACGAGCAGTACTTC
TRBV5-6,TRBJ1-3,-,15,CASSLVGLSGNTIYF,TGTGCCAGCAGCTTGGTTGGCTTGTCGGGAAACACCATATATTTT
TRBV9,TRBJ1-4,-,15,CASSPERGTNEKLFF,TGTGCCAGCAGCCCAGAGAGGGGGACTAATGAAAAACTGTTTTTT
TRBV27,TRBJ2-7,TRBD1,14,CASSPSPGGDEQYF,TGTGCCAGCAGTCCCTCCCCAGGGGGTGACGAGCAGTACTTC
TRBV4-1,TRBJ2-3,TRBD2,17,CASSQDKTSVYTDTQYF,TGCGCCAGCAGCCAAGATAAGACTAGCGTGTACACAGATACGCAGTATTTT
TRBV5-6,TRBJ1-2,-,14,CASSLEGRGNGYTF,TGTGCCAGCAGCTTGGAGGGCAGGGGAAACGGCTACACCTTC
TRBV9,TRBJ1-2,TRBD1,15,CASSVAGTGVHGYTF,TGTGCCAGCAGCGTAGCCGGGACAGGGGTCCATGGCTACACCTTC
TRBV27,TRBJ2-3,-,13,CASKNSSPDTQYF,TGTGCCAGCAAGAACTCTAGCCCAGATACGCAGTATTTT
TRBV2,TRBJ2-5,-,13,CATRDGGLKEQYF,TGTGCCACACGGGATGGGGGGTTGAAAGAGCAGTACTTC
TRBV7-2,TRBJ2-2,-,15,CASSLTSSDTGELFF,TGTGCCAGCAGCTTAACTTCCTCGGACACCGGGGAGCTGTTTTTT
TRBV6-1,TRBJ2-3,-,15,CASSGAEQGADTQYF,TGTGCCAGCAGTGGGGCCGAACAGGGTGCAGATACGCAGTATTTT
TRBV10-3,TRBJ1-2,-,14,CAIKLQGSDYGYTF,TGTGCCATCAAGCTACAGGGTAGCGACTATGGCTACACCTTC
TRBV6-5,TRBJ2-5,TRBD1,14,CASSDRGRGETQYF,TGTGCCAGCAGCGACAGGGGGCGAGGAGAGACCCAGTACTTC
TRBV19,TRBJ2-7,-,13,CASSMVRDYEQYF,TGTGCCAGTAGTATGGTTAGAGACTACGAGCAGTACTTC
TRBV19,TRBJ2-2,-,16,CASSIDVQIRTGELFF,TGTGCCAGTAGTATAGATGTACAGATACGAACCGGGGAGCTGTTTTTT
TRBV7-2,TRBJ2-7,TRBD1,14,CASSQGTGWYEQYF,TGTGCCAGCAGCCAGGGGACAGGGTGGTACGAGCAGTACTTC
TRBV28,TRBJ1-2,-,14,CASSLPLRFYGYTF,TGTGCCAGCAGTTTACCCCTTCGTTTCTATGGCTACACCTTC
TRBV27,TRBJ1-5,TRBD1,18,CASSSATAQGEGDQPQHF,TGTGCCAGCAGTTCCGCGACGGCACAGGGGGAAGGAGACCAGCCCCAGCATTTT